This T cell receptor beta chain originates from a study of shared clonotypes between healthy human individuals. Profiling relied on immunoSEQ multiplex PCR, and the TCRdb table lists in-frame clones only, not all of them. The repertoire holds under 600,000 clones, with roughly 95% as singletons. This CDR3 contains 17 residues. Germline loops: CDR1 SGHRS, CDR2 YFSETQ. Trimming shortened V by 4 bases and J by 0 bases, and 18 bases separated the two germline ends. The chain is built from TRBV5-1 and TRBJ2-3; maybe TRBD2 (7 bases). Source material: naive CD4+ T cells sorted from blood. As to subset: CD45RA+ positively selected. This clonotype originated in a woman in her 30s in good health. The CDR3 DNA is TGCGCCAGCAGCCTAGGGAGGGGGACAACTAGCACAGATACGCAGTATTTT. It is translated as CASSLGRGTTSTDTQYF. The complete variable domain, with remaining parts taken from reference TRBV5-1 and TRBJ2-3, reads KAGVTQTPRYLIKTRGQQVTLSCSPISGHRSVSWYQQTPGQGLQFLFEYFSETQRNKGNFPGRFSGRQFSNSRSEMNVSTLELGDSALYLCASSLGRGTTSTDTQYFGPGTRLTVL.